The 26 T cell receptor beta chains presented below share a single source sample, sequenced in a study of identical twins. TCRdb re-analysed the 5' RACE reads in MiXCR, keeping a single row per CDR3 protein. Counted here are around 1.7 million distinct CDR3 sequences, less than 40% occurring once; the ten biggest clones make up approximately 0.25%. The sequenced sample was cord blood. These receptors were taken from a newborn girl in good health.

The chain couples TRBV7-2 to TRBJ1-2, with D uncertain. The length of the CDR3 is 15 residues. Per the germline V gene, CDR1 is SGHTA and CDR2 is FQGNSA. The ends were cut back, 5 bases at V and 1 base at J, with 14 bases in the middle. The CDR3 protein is CASSPRRAVNYGYTF. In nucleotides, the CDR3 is TGTGCCAGCAGCCCCCGGAGGGCAGTTAACTATGGCTACACCTTC.

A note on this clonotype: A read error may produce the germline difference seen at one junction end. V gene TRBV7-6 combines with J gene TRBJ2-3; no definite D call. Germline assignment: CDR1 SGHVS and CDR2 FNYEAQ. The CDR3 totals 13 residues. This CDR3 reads CASSLPFTDTRYF. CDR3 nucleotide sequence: TGTGCCAGCAGCCTCCCTTTCACAGATACGCGGTATTTT.

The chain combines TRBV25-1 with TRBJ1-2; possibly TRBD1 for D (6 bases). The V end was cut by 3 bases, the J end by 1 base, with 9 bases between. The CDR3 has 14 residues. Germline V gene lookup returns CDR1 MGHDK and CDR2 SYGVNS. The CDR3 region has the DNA TGTGCCAGCAGTGATGGACAGCTTAACTATGGCTACACCTTC. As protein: CASSDGQLNYGYTF.

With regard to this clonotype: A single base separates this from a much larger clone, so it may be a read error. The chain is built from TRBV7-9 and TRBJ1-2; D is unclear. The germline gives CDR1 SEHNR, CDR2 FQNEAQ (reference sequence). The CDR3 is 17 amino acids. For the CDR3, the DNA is TGTGCCAGCAGCTCAAGCCCCGACAAGGATGGAAACTATGGCTACGCCTTC. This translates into CASSSSPDKDGNYGYAF. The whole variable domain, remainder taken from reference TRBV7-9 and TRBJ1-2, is DTGVSQNPRHKITKRGQNVTFRCDPISEHNRLYWYRQTLGQGPEFLTYFQNEAQLEKSRLLSDRFSAERPKGSFSTLEIQRTEQGDSAMYLCASSSSPDKDGNYGYAFGSGTRLTVV.

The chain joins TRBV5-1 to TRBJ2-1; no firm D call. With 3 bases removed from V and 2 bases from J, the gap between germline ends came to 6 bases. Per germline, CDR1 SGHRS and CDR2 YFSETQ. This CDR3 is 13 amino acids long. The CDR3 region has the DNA TGCGCCAGCAGCTCCGTCCCCTACAATGAGCAGTTCTTC. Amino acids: CASSSVPYNEQFF. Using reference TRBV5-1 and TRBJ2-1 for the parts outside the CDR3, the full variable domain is KAGVTQTPRYLIKTRGQQVTLSCSPISGHRSVSWYQQTPGQGLQFLFEYFSETQRNKGNFPGRFSGRQFSNSRSEMNVSTLELGDSALYLCASSSVPYNEQFFGPGTRLTVL.

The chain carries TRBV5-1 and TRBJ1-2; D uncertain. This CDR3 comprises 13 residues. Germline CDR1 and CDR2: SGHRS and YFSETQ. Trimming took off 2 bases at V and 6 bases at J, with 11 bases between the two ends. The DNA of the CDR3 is TGCGCCAGCAGCTTCGGATCTATGAATGGCTACACCTTC. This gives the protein CASSFGSMNGYTF.

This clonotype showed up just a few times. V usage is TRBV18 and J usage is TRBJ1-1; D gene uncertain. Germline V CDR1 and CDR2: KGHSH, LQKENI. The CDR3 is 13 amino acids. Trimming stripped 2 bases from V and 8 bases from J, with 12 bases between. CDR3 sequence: CASSPVEGSEAFF. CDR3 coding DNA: TGTGCCAGCTCACCAGTGGAAGGCTCCGAAGCTTTCTTT.

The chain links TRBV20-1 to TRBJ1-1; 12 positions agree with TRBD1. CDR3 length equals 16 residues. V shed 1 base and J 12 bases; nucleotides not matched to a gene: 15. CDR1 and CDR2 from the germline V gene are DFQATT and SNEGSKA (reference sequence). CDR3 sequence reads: CSARAASGQGARRTFF. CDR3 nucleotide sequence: TGCAGTGCTAGAGCGGCCTCGGGACAGGGGGCTCGGCGGACTTTCTTT.

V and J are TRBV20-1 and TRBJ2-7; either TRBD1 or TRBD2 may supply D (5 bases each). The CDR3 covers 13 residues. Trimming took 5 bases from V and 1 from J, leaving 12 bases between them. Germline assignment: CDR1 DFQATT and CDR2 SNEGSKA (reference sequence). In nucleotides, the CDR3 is TGCAGTGCTCGGTTTGGGGGATCCTACGAGCAGTACTTC. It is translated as CSARFGGSYEQYF.

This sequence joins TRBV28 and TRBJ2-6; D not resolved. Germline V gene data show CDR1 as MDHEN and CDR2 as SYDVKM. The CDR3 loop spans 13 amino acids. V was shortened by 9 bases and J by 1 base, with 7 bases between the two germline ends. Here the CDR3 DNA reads TGTGCCAGTAGAAAATCTGGGGCCAACGTCCTGACTTTC. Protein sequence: CASRKSGANVLTF. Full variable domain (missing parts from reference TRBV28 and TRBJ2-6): DVKVTQSSRYLVKRTGEKVFLECVQDMDHENMFWYRQDPGLGLRLIYFSYDVKMKEKGDIPEGYSVSREKKERFSLILESASTNQTSMYLCASRKSGANVLTFGAGSRLTVL.

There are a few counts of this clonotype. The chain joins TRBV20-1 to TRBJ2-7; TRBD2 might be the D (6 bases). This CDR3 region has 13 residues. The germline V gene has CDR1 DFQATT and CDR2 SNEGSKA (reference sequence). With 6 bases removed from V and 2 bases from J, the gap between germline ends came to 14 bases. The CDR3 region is CSAAGRAPYEQYF. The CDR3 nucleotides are TGCAGTGCAGCGGGCAGGGCCCCCTACGAGCAGTACTTC.

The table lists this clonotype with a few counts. In DNA, the CDR3 is TGCAGTGCTAGGCAATACCAGGGGTTCGGCTACGAGCAGTACTTC. It specifies CSARQYQGFGYEQYF. The V call is TRBV20-1, the J call TRBJ2-7; possibly TRBD1 for D (6 bases). Germline CDR1 reads DFQATT; CDR2 reads SNEGSKA (reference sequence). The CDR3 consists of 15 residues. V was trimmed by 3 bases and J by 3 bases, leaving 18 bases between them.

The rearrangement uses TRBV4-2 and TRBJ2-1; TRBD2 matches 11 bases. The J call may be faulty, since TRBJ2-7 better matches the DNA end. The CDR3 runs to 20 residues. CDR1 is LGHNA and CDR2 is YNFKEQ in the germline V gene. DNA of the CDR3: TGTGCCAGCAGCCAAGCAGGGGGAGTGGGACTAGCGGCCTCCTACAATGAGCAGTACTTC. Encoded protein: CASSQAGGVGLAASYNEQYF.

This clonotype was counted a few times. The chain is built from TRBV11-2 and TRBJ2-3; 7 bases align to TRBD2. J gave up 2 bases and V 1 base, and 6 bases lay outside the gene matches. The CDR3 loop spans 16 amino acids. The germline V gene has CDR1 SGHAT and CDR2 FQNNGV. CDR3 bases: TGTGCCAGCAGCTTAGGGGGCGGGAGTCCCACAGATACGCAGTATTTT. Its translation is CASSLGGGSPTDTQYF.

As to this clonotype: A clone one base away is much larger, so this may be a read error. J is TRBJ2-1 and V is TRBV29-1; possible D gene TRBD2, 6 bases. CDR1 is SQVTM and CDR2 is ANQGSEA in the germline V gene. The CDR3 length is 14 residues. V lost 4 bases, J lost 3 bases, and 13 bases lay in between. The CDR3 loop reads CSVGRGVFYNEQFF. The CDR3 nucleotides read TGCAGCGTTGGGCGGGGAGTATTCTACAATGAGCAGTTCTTC.

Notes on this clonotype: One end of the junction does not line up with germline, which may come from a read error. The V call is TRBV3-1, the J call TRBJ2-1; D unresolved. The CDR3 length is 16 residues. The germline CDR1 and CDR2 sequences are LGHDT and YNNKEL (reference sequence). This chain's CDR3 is CASSQDWDDSHNEQFF. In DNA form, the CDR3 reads TGTGCCAGCAGCCAAGACTGGGATGACTCCCACAATGAGCAGTTCTTC.

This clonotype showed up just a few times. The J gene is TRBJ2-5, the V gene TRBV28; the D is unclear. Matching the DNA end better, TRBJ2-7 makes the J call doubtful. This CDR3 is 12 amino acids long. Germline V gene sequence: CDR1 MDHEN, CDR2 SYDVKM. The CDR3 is CASSLLSSEQYF. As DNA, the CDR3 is TGTGCCAGCAGTTTACTCTCTTCCGAGCAGTACTTC.

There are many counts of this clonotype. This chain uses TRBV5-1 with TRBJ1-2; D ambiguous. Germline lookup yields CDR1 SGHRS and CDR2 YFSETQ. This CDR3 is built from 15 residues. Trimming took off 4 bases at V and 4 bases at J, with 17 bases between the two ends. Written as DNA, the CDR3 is TGCGCCAGCAGCGGGATCCTTTTTGACCTCTATGGCTACACCTTC. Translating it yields CASSGILFDLYGYTF.

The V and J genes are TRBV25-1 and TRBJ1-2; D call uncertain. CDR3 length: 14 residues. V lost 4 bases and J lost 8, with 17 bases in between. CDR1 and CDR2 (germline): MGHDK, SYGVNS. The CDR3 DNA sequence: TGTGCCAGCAGTGGTCAAGAGGGAAGAGGGGGCTACACCTTC. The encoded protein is CASSGQEGRGGYTF.

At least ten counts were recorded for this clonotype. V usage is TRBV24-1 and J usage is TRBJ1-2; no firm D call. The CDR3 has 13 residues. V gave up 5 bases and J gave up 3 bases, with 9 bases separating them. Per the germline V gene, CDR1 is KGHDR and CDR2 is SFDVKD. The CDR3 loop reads CATSGTDDYGYTF. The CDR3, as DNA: TGTGCCACCAGTGGGACGGACGACTATGGCTACACCTTC.

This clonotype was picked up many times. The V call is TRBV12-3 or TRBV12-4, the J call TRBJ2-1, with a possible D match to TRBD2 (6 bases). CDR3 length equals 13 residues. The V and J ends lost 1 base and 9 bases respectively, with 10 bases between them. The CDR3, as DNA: TGTGCCAGCAGTTTAGTTCGGGAGACTGAGCAGTTCTTC. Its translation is CASSLVRETEQFF.

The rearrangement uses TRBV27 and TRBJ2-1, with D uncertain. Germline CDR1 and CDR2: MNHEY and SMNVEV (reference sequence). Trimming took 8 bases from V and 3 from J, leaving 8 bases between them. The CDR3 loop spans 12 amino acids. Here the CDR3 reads CASRRHYNEQFF. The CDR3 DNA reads TGTGCCAGCCGGAGACACTACAATGAGCAGTTCTTC.

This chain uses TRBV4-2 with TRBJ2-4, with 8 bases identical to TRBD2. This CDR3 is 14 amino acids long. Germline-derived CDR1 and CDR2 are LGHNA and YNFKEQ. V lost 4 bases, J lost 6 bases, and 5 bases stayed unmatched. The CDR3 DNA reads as TGTGCCAGCAGCCCCCCCGGGACTAGAAACATTCAGTACTTC. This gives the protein CASSPPGTRNIQYF.

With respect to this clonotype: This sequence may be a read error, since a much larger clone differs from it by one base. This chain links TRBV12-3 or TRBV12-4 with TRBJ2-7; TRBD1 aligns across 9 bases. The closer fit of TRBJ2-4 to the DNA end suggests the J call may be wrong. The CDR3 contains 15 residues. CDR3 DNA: TGTGCCAGCAGTCCCGGGACAGGGAGTAGAGACATTCAGTACTTC. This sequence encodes CASSPGTGSRDIQYF.

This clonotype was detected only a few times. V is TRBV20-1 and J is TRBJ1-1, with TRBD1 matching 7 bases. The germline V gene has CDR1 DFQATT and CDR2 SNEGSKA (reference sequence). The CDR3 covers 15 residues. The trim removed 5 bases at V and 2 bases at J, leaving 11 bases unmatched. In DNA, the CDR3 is TGCAGTGCTCGCCTCCCGGGACAGCGAAACACTGAAGCTTTCTTT. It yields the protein CSARLPGQRNTEAFF.

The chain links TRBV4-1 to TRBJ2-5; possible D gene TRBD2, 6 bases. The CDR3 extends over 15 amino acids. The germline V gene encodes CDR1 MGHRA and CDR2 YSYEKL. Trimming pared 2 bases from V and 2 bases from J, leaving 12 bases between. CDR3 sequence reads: CASSQLGLPQETQYF. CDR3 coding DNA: TGCGCCAGCAGCCAACTAGGACTACCGCAAGAGACCCAGTACTTC.